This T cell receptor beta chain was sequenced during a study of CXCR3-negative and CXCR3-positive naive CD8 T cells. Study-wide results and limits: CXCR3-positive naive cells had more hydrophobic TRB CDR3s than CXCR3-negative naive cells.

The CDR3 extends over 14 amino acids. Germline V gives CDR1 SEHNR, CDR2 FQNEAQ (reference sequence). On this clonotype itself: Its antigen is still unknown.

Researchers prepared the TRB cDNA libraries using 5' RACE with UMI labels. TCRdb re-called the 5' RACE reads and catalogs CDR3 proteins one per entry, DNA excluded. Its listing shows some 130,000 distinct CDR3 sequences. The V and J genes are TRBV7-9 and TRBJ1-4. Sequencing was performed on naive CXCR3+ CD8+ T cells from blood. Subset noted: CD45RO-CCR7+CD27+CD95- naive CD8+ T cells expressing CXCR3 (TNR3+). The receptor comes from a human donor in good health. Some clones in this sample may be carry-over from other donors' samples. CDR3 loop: CASSLQEHNEKLFF.